This paragraph covers one T cell receptor beta chain sequence. These data belong to a study of blood T cell repertoires in COVID-19. As for the study in general: The samples span acute and convalescent COVID-19 from the United States, Italy and Spain. Sources were T cells, B-cell-depleted T cells, or PBMCs; the material itself was cDNA or gDNA.

Per the authors' pipeline: Counts of nucleated cells, estimated from reference gene primer amplification, were obtained. Libraries were prepared by immunoSEQ multiplex PCR; TCRdb keeps only in-frame clonotypes and omits some of them. Clone size and V and J calls were adopted from that table, with D and trimming inferred from the DNA. The sample records about 200,000 clones, approximately 90% being singletons. Germline CDR1 and CDR2: MNHNS and SASEGT. V shed 1 base and J shed 4 bases, with 13 bases lying between them. CDR3 size: 15 residues. Patients of the Seattle cohort, enrolled during active infection, were followed longitudinally.

Material for sequencing was peripheral blood. The source is a man aged 55 to 69 with COVID-19, enrolled during active disease. This chain links TRBV6-1 with TRBJ1-1; tentatively, D is TRBD1 (5 bases). This chain's CDR3 is CASSEVYQGGTEAFF. In DNA, the CDR3 is TGTGCCAGCAGTGAAGTTTATCAGGGAGGCACTGAAGCTTTCTTT.